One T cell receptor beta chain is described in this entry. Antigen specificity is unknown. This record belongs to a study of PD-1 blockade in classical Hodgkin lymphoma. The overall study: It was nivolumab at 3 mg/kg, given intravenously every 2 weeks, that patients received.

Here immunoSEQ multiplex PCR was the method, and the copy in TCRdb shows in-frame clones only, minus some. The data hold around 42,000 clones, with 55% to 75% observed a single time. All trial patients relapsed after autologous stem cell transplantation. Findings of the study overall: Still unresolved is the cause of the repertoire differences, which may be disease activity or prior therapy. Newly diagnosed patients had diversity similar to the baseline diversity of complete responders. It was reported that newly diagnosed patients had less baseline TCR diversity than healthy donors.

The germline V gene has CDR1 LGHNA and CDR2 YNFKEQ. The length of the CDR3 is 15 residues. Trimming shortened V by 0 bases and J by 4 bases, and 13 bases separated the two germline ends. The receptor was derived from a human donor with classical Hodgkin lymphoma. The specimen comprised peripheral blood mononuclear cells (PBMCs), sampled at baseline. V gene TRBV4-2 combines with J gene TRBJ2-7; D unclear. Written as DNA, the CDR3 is TGTGCCAGCAGCCAAGAACGGACCGTAAAGTACGAGCAGTACTTC. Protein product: CASSQERTVKYEQYF.